These 27 T cell receptor beta chains were all obtained from the same sample, sequenced in a study of early T cells in non-severe SARS-CoV-2 infection (dated by TCRdb to the early 2020s). The library was generated by 5' RACE. TCRdb lists the instrument as NextSeq 500. TCRdb reprocessed the public reads (quality trimming at Q25 with fastp, clone calling with MiXCR) and kept in-frame beta chains. Each CDR3 protein appears once, grouped with its most common genes and DNA. The sample data list about 58,000 distinct CDR3 sequences, and roughly an eighth of these were observed just once. The ten largest clones represent approximately 9.6% of the sample. The sample was whole blood. These TCRs come from an adult who was a healthcare worker with PCR-confirmed SARS-CoV-2 infection or an uninfected control (not recorded which).

This clonotype was counted a few times. A single base separates this from a much larger clone, so it may be a read error. This chain uses TRBV9 with TRBJ2-7, with D possibly TRBD2 on 6 matching bases. This CDR3 has 14 residues. Looked up from germline, CDR1 is SGDLS and CDR2 is YYNGEE. V lost 4 bases to trimming and J lost 5 bases, with 16 bases between them. CDR3 region: CASSLGLPGDEQYF. CDR3 sequence (DNA): TGTGCCAGCAGCTTAGGACTGCCGGGGGACGAGCAGTACTTC.

Ten or more counts support this clonotype. The chain is built from TRBV6-2 or TRBV6-3 and TRBJ2-1; either TRBD1 or TRBD2 may fit D (5 bases each). Germline-derived CDR1 and CDR2 are MNHEY and SVGEGT. The ends were cut back, 5 bases at V and 4 bases at J, with 15 bases in the middle. The CDR3 is made up of 15 amino acids. The CDR3 sequence: CASSKTEGPYNEQFF. The CDR3 region has the DNA TGTGCCAGCAGTAAGACTGAGGGGCCTTACAATGAGCAGTTCTTC.

This clonotype was observed a handful of times. The J gene is TRBJ1-4, the V gene TRBV28; the match to TRBD1 covers 7 bases. The CDR3 has 16 residues. Looked up from germline, CDR1 is MDHEN and CDR2 is SYDVKM. With 4 bases clipped from V and 0 bases from J, the junction kept 5 bases outside the gene matches. The CDR3 bases are TGTGCCAGCAGTTCCGGGACAGCGGCAACTAATGAAAAACTGTTTTTT. This gives the protein CASSSGTAATNEKLFF. The full variable domain, in which reference TRBV28 and TRBJ1-4 provide the parts outside the CDR3, is DVKVTQSSRYLVKRTGEKVFLECVQDMDHENMFWYRQDPGLGLRLIYFSYDVKMKEKGDIPEGYSVSREKKERFSLILESASTNQTSMYLCASSSGTAATNEKLFFGSGTQLSVL.

This clonotype was found a few times. The V call is TRBV12-3 or TRBV12-4, the J call TRBJ2-1, with TRBD2 identical over 13 bases. The length of the CDR3 is 15 residues. With V trimmed by 6 bases and J by 7 bases, 6 bases remained unmatched. The CDR3, as DNA: TGTGCCAGCAGCTCACTAGCGGGGGGGCGGAATGAGCAGTTCTTC. Its translation is CASSSLAGGRNEQFF.

By sample fraction, this clonotype is medium-sized (0.01 to 0.1%). This chain joins TRBV6-5 and TRBJ2-7; D gene unclear. The ends were cut back, 2 bases at V and 5 bases at J, with 13 bases in the middle. The CDR3 covers 14 residues. Looked up from germline, CDR1 is MNHEY and CDR2 is SVGAGI. CDR3 residues: CASSYDATFDEQYF. The CDR3 coding sequence is TGTGCCAGCAGTTACGACGCTACGTTCGACGAGCAGTACTTC.

This clonotype occurred many times. The chain joins TRBV6-1 to TRBJ1-4, with 7 bases identical to TRBD1. Looked up from germline, CDR1 is MNHNS and CDR2 is SASEGT. This CDR3 comprises 15 residues. The V and J ends lost 2 bases and 9 bases, in that order; junction bases with no gene match: 9. The CDR3 sequence: CASSEHGTAQKKLFF. Here the CDR3 DNA reads TGTGCCAGCAGTGAACATGGGACAGCCCAGAAAAAACTGTTTTTT.

This clonotype was counted at least ten times. This sequence joins TRBV7-9 and TRBJ1-2; the match to TRBD1 covers 7 bases. Germline CDR1 SEHNR, CDR2 FQNEAQ (reference sequence). This CDR3 has 15 residues. After removal of 7 bases from V and 8 bases from J, the junction contained 16 bases not matched to a gene. In nucleotides, the CDR3 is TGTGCCAGCATTGACCCCGACAGGGAATTGGGAGGCTACACCTTC. It encodes CASIDPDRELGGYTF. Filled out from reference TRBV7-9 and TRBJ1-2, the complete variable domain reads DTGVSQNPRHKITKRGQNVTFRCDPISEHNRLYWYRQTLGQGPEFLTYFQNEAQLEKSRLLSDRFSAERPKGSFSTLEIQRTEQGDSAMYLCASIDPDRELGGYTFGSGTRLTVV.

The V gene is TRBV6-5, the J gene TRBJ1-5, with 7 nucleotides matching TRBD1. The CDR3 contains 14 residues. CDR1 and CDR2 (germline): MNHEY, SVGAGI. The V and J ends lost 5 bases and 6 bases, in that order; junction bases with no gene match: 7. The CDR3 DNA sequence: TGTGCCAGCAGTGTGACAGGGCTGGGTCAGCCCCAGCATTTT. It is translated as CASSVTGLGQPQHF.

At least ten counts were recorded for this clonotype. V gene TRBV6-6 combines with J gene TRBJ1-2; D is undetermined. The V end lost 4 bases, the J end lost 5 bases, and 17 bases lay between the germline ends. Germline lookup yields CDR1 MNHNY and CDR2 SVGAGI (reference sequence). The length of the CDR3 is 15 residues. The CDR3 is CASSSSPPGTYGYTF. The DNA of the CDR3 is TGTGCCAGCAGTTCTTCCCCTCCGGGCACTTATGGCTACACCTTC.

This clonotype was seen only a few times. The rearrangement joins TRBV28 to TRBJ1-3; no clear D gene. The CDR3 contains 12 residues. V was trimmed by 8 bases and J by 11 bases, leaving 16 bases between them. Germline CDR1 MDHEN, CDR2 SYDVKM. The CDR3 nucleotides are TGTGCCAGCCACACCACGGGCAGAGCCATATATTTT. Amino acids: CASHTTGRAIYF.

This clonotype was seen a few times. One junction end does not reproduce the germline sequence, and a read error may be involved. The J gene is TRBJ2-2, the V gene TRBV7-7; 7 positions agree with TRBD2. Germline-derived CDR1 and CDR2 are SSHAT and FNYEAQ (reference sequence). The CDR3 runs 13 residues. The CDR3 spells CASSDTSAGELFF. CDR3 in DNA: TGTGCTAGCAGCGATACTAGCGCCGGGGAGCTGTTTTTT.

This clonotype was observed at least ten times. The V and J genes are TRBV29-1 and TRBJ2-7, with D possibly being TRBD1 or TRBD2 (6 bases each). V lost 0 bases, J lost 2 bases, and 20 bases lay in between. Germline CDR1 reads SQVTM; CDR2 reads ANQGSEA. This CDR3 spans 17 amino acids. This chain's CDR3 is CSVEDWGLDSGAYEQYF. The CDR3 DNA is TGCAGCGTTGAAGATTGGGGACTGGACAGTGGGGCCTACGAGCAGTACTTC.

The chain is built from TRBV11-1 and TRBJ2-3; the match to TRBD1 covers 8 bases. The germline V gene has CDR1 SGHAT and CDR2 FQDESV (reference sequence). The CDR3 loop spans 16 amino acids. The J segment lost 0 bases and the V segment lost 4 bases, leaving 6 bases of the junction unmatched. The chain's CDR3 is CASSSGQGKSTDTQYF. In DNA, the CDR3 is TGTGCCAGCAGCTCCGGACAGGGAAAGAGCACAGATACGCAGTATTTT.

This clonotype came up many times. The chain joins TRBV5-4 to TRBJ1-2; D gene ambiguous. CDR3 length equals 14 residues. Trimming pared 0 bases from V and 5 bases from J, leaving 11 bases between. Per germline, CDR1 SGHNT and CDR2 YYREEE (reference sequence). The CDR3 bases are TGTGCCAGCAGCTTGGATCGAACTGCTTATGGCTACACCTTC. Its translation is CASSLDRTAYGYTF.

V usage is TRBV4-1 and J usage is TRBJ2-7, with D perhaps matching TRBD1 (6 bases). CDR3 length: 14 residues. CDR1 and CDR2 from the germline V gene are MGHRA and YSYEKL. Trimming stripped 2 bases from V and 3 bases from J, with 11 bases between. The CDR3 DNA is TGCGCCAGCAGCCAACCCGTACAGGGCTACGAGCAGTACTTC. Protein sequence: CASSQPVQGYEQYF.

The chain has TRBV7-8 and TRBJ2-1, with D uncertain. Per germline, CDR1 SGHVS and CDR2 FQNEAQ. The CDR3 is made up of 15 amino acids. V was clipped by 0 bases and J by 0 bases, with 6 bases between them. The CDR3 is CASSLALSSYNEQFF. As DNA, the CDR3 is TGTGCCAGCAGCTTAGCGCTCAGCTCCTACAATGAGCAGTTCTTC.

This clonotype has ten or more counts. CDR3 protein: CASSYSQTSAEQYF. The DNA for the CDR3 is TGTGCCAGCAGTTACTCCCAGACCTCCGCCGAGCAGTACTTC. The chain combines TRBV6-2 or TRBV6-3 with TRBJ2-7; no definite D call. CDR3 length equals 14 residues. V lost 0 bases, J lost 6 bases, and 12 bases lay in between. Germline CDR1 and CDR2: MNHEY and SVGEGT.

J is TRBJ2-6 and V is TRBV7-2; 9 bases align to TRBD2. The CDR3 runs to 16 residues. V shed 4 bases, J shed 3 bases, and the junction held 4 bases outside the gene matches. Per the germline V gene, CDR1 is SGHTA and CDR2 is FQGNSA. The chain's CDR3 is CASSYSGSSGANVLTF. The DNA of the CDR3 is TGTGCCAGCAGCTATAGCGGGAGTAGTGGGGCCAACGTCCTGACTTTC.

This clonotype was detected only a few times. This chain joins TRBV7-6 and TRBJ2-3, with a weak D call TRBD2 (5 bases). The germline V and J ends were trimmed by 5 bases and 5 bases, with 14 bases remaining between them. Germline V lookup: CDR1 SGHVS, CDR2 FNYEAQ. The CDR3 is made up of 14 amino acids. CDR3 bases: TGTGCCAGCAGCCCGATGGCGAGCGGAGATACGCAGTATTTT. Translated: CASSPMASGDTQYF.

This clonotype was seen repeatedly, ten times or more. V and J are TRBV6-6 and TRBJ1-1, with TRBD1 matching over 7 bases. V was pared by 7 bases and J by 3 bases, with 8 bases of the junction left unmatched. CDR3 length equals 14 residues. Germline loops: CDR1 MNHNY, CDR2 SVGAGI (reference sequence). The CDR3 region has the DNA TGTGCCAGCATTAGGGGGCTGTCGTACACTGAAGCTTTCTTT. It specifies CASIRGLSYTEAFF.

This clonotype was counted at least ten times. The chain employs TRBV24-1 and TRBJ2-1; D call uncertain. Trimming took 4 bases from V and 15 from J, leaving 18 bases between them. The germline V gene has CDR1 KGHDR and CDR2 SFDVKD. This CDR3 is 13 amino acids long. The CDR3 region is CATSDVGKPVPFF. CDR3 sequence (DNA): TGTGCCACCAGTGACGTTGGCAAGCCCGTTCCGTTCTTC.

This clonotype showed up many times. V gene TRBV6-2 or TRBV6-3 combines with J gene TRBJ2-3; D is uncertain. V was shortened by 2 bases and J by 2 bases, with 8 bases between the two germline ends. Germline CDR1 is MNHEY and CDR2 is SVGEGT. This CDR3 has 14 residues. CDR3 loop: CASSYPDATDTQYF. The CDR3 nucleotides are TGTGCCAGCAGTTACCCGGACGCCACAGATACGCAGTATTTT.

This clonotype was seen a handful of times. The chain couples TRBV3-1 to TRBJ1-5; unclear D gene. Germline CDR1 reads LGHDT; CDR2 reads YNNKEL (reference sequence). The CDR3 is 13 amino acids. V was clipped by 0 bases and J by 6 bases, with 6 bases between them. The CDR3 coding sequence is TGTGCCAGCAGCCAAGAGGCTGGTCAGCCCCAGCATTTT. It translates to CASSQEAGQPQHF.

Many counts were recorded for this clonotype. The genes are TRBV15 and TRBJ2-1, with 7 bases identical to TRBD2. The CDR3 spans 14 residues. In germline, CDR1 is LNHNV, CDR2 YYDKDF (reference sequence). V lost 6 bases to trimming and J lost 2 bases; unmatched junction nucleotides: 4. The chain's CDR3 is CATRGRGTYNEQFF. DNA for the CDR3: TGTGCCACCAGGGGGCGGGGGACCTACAATGAGCAGTTCTTC.

This clonotype was observed at least ten times. The CDR3 coding sequence is TGTGCCAGCTCACCTCTGACAGGGGGCTCTGGGGCCAACGTCCTGACTTTC. Translating it yields CASSPLTGGSGANVLTF. V usage is TRBV18 and J usage is TRBJ2-6, with 9 positions matching TRBD1. CDR1 KGHSH and CDR2 LQKENI come from the germline V gene. J was trimmed by 0 bases and V by 3 bases; bases with no gene match: 3. The CDR3 contains 17 residues.

This clonotype was picked up many times. The V gene is TRBV9, the J gene TRBJ2-6; D is uncertain. The CDR3 totals 17 residues. Germline CDR1 reads SGDLS; CDR2 reads YYNGEE. Trimming left V 1 base short and J 2 bases short, with 13 bases between. The CDR3 DNA sequence: TGTGCCAGCAGCGTAAGTCCCCAATCACCTGGGGCCAACGTCCTGACTTTC. Its protein product is CASSVSPQSPGANVLTF.

About this clonotype: Compared with germline, one end of the junction differs, possibly owing to a read error. The V and J genes are TRBV7-9 and TRBJ2-7, with TRBD2 matching over 9 bases. The CDR3 spans 12 residues. CDR1 is SEHNR and CDR2 is FQNEAQ in the germline V gene (reference sequence). The CDR3 region is CASSLVSSGMEF. CDR3 sequence (DNA): TGTGCCAGCAGCTTAGTGTCTAGCGGGATGGAATTC.